These T cell receptor beta chains were read from a single sample in a study of T-cell memory formation after mild COVID-19. TCRdb itself ran the 5' RACE reads through MiXCR, one entry per CDR3 protein. The sample has about 360,000 distinct CDR3 sequences; roughly 14% are singletons. The material sequenced was PBMCs or a T cell subset sorted from them (not recorded which). Source of these receptors: a young man who had mild COVID-19 (a few samples of this study predate the infection). Cell type and time point are not known. The CDR3 runs from the conserved cysteine through the conserved F or W. D genes are given only for firm matches. A row's size may be missing; if present it is once, few, many or a size class.

j_gene: TRBJ2-1; v_gene: TRBV11-2; d_gene: .; abundance: .; CDR3aa: CASSPYPGGPGDEQFF; CDR3nt: TGTGCCAGCAGCCCCTATCCCGGGGGGCCGGGCGATGAGCAGTTCTTC
j_gene: TRBJ2-5; v_gene: TRBV5-1; d_gene: .; abundance: .; CDR3aa: CASSPGARQETQYF; CDR3nt: TGCGCCAGCAGCCCTGGGGCCAGACAAGAGACCCAGTACTTC
j_gene: TRBJ1-1; v_gene: TRBV7-2; d_gene: .; abundance: .; CDR3aa: CASSSRVGMNTEAFF; CDR3nt: TGTGCCAGCAGCTCCAGGGTGGGAATGAACACTGAAGCTTTCTTT
j_gene: TRBJ1-1; v_gene: TRBV20-1; d_gene: .; abundance: .; CDR3aa: CSATGGEGAFF; CDR3nt: TGCAGTGCTACCGGGGGTGAGGGAGCTTTCTTT
j_gene: TRBJ2-7; v_gene: TRBV12-5; d_gene: .; abundance: .; CDR3aa: CASGPTGLYEQYF; CDR3nt: TGTGCTAGTGGTCCGACAGGTCTCTACGAGCAGTACTTC
j_gene: TRBJ1-2; v_gene: TRBV11-2; d_gene: .; abundance: few; CDR3aa: CASSLEPRPRTGYTF; CDR3nt: TGTGCCAGCAGCTTAGAACCACGGCCTCGGACTGGCTACACCTTC
j_gene: TRBJ2-3; v_gene: TRBV5-1; d_gene: .; abundance: .; CDR3aa: CASSPGALYTDTQYF; CDR3nt: TGCGCCAGCAGTCCGGGAGCGTTATACACAGATACGCAGTATTTT
j_gene: TRBJ1-5; v_gene: TRBV6-2/TRBV6-3; d_gene: TRBD1; abundance: .; CDR3aa: CASTDGQGNQPQHF; CDR3nt: TGTGCCAGCACCGACGGACAGGGGAATCAGCCCCAGCATTTT
j_gene: TRBJ1-4; v_gene: TRBV18; d_gene: TRBD1; abundance: few; CDR3aa: CASSPGTGNGEKLFF; CDR3nt: TGTGCCAGCTCACCGGGGACAGGGAACGGAGAAAAACTGTTTTTT
j_gene: TRBJ2-1; v_gene: TRBV4-3; d_gene: .; abundance: .; CDR3aa: CASSQVVGPGEQFF; CDR3nt: TGCGCCAGCAGCCAAGTGGTGGGGCCGGGTGAGCAGTTCTTC